The 2 T cell receptor beta chains below come from one sample, sequenced in a study of cytomegalovirus exposure and HLA in healthy donors. Amplification used 60 Vbeta primers and 13 Jbeta primers. Data came from immunoSEQ multiplex PCR; TCRdb stores just in-frame clones and leaves some out. The sample holds approximately 150,000 clones, around two thirds seen once. Material for sequencing was PBMCs. The receptors here all came from a man younger than 45 in good health and CMV-seropositive.

The chain carries TRBV19 and TRBJ2-7; 11 nucleotides line up with TRBD2. The CDR3 sequence is 14 residues long. Losses at the gene ends were 3 bases for V and 5 bases for J; bases not matched to a gene: 3. CDR1 is LNHDA and CDR2 is SQIVND in the germline V gene (reference sequence). The CDR3 reads CASSITSGSNEQYF. CDR3 DNA sequence: TGTGCCAGTAGTATTACTAGCGGGAGCAACGAGCAGTACTTC.

As DNA, the CDR3 is TGTGCCAGCAGCGTCCCTACTGCCCCGGTTTACGAGCAGTACTTC. Protein sequence: CASSVPTAPVYEQYF. V usage is TRBV9 and J usage is TRBJ2-7, with D unresolved. Per the germline V gene, CDR1 is SGDLS and CDR2 is YYNGEE. Trimming shortened V by 2 bases and J by 4 bases, and 16 bases separated the two germline ends. The CDR3 consists of 15 residues.